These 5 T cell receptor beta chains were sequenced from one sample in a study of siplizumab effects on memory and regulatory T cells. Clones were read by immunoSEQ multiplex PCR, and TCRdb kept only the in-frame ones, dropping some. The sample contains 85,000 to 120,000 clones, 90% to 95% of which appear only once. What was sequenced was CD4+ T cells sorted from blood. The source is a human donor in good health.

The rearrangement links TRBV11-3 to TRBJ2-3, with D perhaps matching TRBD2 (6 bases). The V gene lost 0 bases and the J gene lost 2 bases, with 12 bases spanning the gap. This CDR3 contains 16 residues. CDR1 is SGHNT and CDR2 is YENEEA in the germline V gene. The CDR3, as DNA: TGTGCCAGCAGCTTAGAGGTAGCGGATTACACAGATACGCAGTATTTT. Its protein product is CASSLEVADYTDTQYF.

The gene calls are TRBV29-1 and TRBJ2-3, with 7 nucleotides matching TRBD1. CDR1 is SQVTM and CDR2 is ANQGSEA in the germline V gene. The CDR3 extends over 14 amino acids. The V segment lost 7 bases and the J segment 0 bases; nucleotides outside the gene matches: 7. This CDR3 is CSGRQGPSTDTQYF. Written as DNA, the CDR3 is TGCAGCGGCAGACAGGGCCCCAGCACAGATACGCAGTATTTT.

The CDR3 spells CASSQEGSSRGGKETQYF. The DNA for the CDR3 is TGTGCCAGCAGCCAAGAGGGGAGTAGCAGGGGAGGAAAAGAGACCCAGTACTTC. The V and J genes are TRBV14 and TRBJ2-5; D tentatively reads TRBD1 or TRBD2 (6 bases each). Germline lookup yields CDR1 SGHDN and CDR2 FVKESK. The CDR3 length is 18 residues. The V and J ends lost 0 bases and 3 bases respectively, with 20 bases between them.

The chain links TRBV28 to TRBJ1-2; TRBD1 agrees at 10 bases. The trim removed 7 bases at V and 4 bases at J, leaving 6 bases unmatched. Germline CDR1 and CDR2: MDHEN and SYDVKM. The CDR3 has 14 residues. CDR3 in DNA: TGTGCCAGCACTCTGGACAGGGGGGGCTATGGCTACACCTTC. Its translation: CASTLDRGGYGYTF.

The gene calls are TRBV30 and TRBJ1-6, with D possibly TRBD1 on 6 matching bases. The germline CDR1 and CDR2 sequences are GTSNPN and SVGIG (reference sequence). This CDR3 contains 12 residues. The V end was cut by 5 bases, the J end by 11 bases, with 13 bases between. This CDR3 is CAWGGREPPLHF. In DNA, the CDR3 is TGTGCCTGGGGGGGCAGGGAGCCACCCCTCCACTTT.